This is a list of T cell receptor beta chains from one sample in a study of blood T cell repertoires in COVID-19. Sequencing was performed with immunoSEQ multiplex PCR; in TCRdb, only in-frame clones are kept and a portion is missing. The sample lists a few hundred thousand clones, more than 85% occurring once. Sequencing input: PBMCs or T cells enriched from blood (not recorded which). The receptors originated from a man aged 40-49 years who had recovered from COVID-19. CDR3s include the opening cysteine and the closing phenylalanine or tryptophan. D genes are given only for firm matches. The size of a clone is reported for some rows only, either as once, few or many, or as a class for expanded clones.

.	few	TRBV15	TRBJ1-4	TGTGCCACCAGCGGGGGGGACACCTCAACTAATGAAAAACTGTTTTTT	CATSGGDTSTNEKLFF
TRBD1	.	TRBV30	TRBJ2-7	TGTGCCTGGACAGCCGGGACAGGGGGTTACGAGCAGTACTTC	CAWTAGTGGYEQYF
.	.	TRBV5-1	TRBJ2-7	TGCGCCAGCAGCTTCGGAGGTCCGGACGAGCAGTACTTC	CASSFGGPDEQYF
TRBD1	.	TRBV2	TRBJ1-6	TGTGCCAGCTCCAGGGACAGAAATTCACCCCTCCACTTT	CASSRDRNSPLHF
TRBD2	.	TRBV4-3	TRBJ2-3	TGCGCCAGCAGCCAAGAGGGGGCGGGAGGCGGGTCAGATACGCAGTATTTT	CASSQEGAGGGSDTQYF
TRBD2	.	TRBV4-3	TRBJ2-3	TGCGCCAGCAGCCAAGATAAATTCCGGGAGGGCGAATTATTAACCACAGATACGCAGTATTTT	CASSQDKFREGELLTTDTQYF
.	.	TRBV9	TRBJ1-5	TGTGCCAGCGGCAGGGAGGGCAATCAGCCCCAGCATTTT	CASGREGNQPQHF
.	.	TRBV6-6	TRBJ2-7	TGTGCCAACGGAGCTTCCGCCTACGAGCAGTACTTC	CANGASAYEQYF
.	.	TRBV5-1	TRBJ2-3	TGCGCCAGCAGCCAACCCCCCGGGGGAGAAGATACGCAGTATTTT	CASSQPPGGEDTQYF
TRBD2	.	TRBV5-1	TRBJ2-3	TGCGCCAGCAGCTTGGCCCGTGGGCTAGCGGGGGCAGATACGCAGTATTTT	CASSLARGLAGADTQYF
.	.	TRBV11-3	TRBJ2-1	TGTGCCAGCAGCTCCCTTGGCCCTGTTCATGAGCAGTTCTTC	CASSSLGPVHEQFF
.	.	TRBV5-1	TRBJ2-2	TGCGCCAGCAACGGGGACTTCCTGAACACCGGGGAGCTGTTTTTT	CASNGDFLNTGELFF
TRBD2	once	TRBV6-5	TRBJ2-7	TGTGCCAGCAGTTTAGCGGGAGAGGTGGGTTACGAGCAGTACTTC	CASSLAGEVGYEQYF
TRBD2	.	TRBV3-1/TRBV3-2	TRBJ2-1	TGTGCCAGCAGCCAAGTAGCGGGAGGGCCCTGGGAGCAGTTCTTC	CASSQVAGGPWEQFF
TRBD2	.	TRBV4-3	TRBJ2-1	TGCGCCAGCAGCCGGGGACTAGCGGACGAGCAGTTCTTC	CASSRGLADEQFF
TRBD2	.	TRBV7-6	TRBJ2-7	TGTGCCAGCAGCCAACTAGCGGGAGTGGGTGAGCAGTACTTC	CASSQLAGVGEQYF
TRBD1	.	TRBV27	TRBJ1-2	TGTGCCAGCAGCCCACCCCGGACAGGGGGCATCTATGGCTACACCTTC	CASSPPRTGGIYGYTF
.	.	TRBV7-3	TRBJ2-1	TGTGCCAGCAGCATACTCCCCCATGAGCAGTTCTTC	CASSILPHEQFF
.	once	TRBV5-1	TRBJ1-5	TGCGCCAGCAGCGTGGGACTACCCGATCAGCCCCAGCATTTT	CASSVGLPDQPQHF
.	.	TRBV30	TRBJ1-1	TGTGCCTGGACCAGACAGACGAACACTGAAGCTTTCTTT	CAWTRQTNTEAFF
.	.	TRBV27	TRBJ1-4	TGTGCCAGCAGTTCATCCAGAGGAACTAATGAAAAACTGTTTTTT	CASSSSRGTNEKLFF
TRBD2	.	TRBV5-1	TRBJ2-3	TGCGCCAGCAGCTTGGGGCGGGGGGCCCCAGATACGCAGTATTTT	CASSLGRGAPDTQYF
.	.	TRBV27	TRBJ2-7	TGTGCCAGCAGCAAAAAGGGGCTAGCGCACGAGCAGTACTTC	CASSKKGLAHEQYF
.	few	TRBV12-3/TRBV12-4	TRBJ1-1	TGTGCCAGCAGTTTAAGACAGAACACTGAAGCTTTCTTT	CASSLRQNTEAFF
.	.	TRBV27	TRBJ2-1	TGTGCCAGCAGTAAGACTGGCAATGAGCAGTTCTTC	CASSKTGNEQFF
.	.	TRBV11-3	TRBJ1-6	TGTGCCAGCAGCTTCCAGACAGAAACACCCCTCCACTTT	CASSFQTETPLHF
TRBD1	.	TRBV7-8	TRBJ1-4	TGTGCCAGCAGCGAGCGGACAGGGGGCTTTGTGGGTAGTGAAAAACTGTTTTTT	CASSERTGGFVGSEKLFF
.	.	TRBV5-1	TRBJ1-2	TGCGCCAGCAGCTTCTCTCAGGGGCGCTATGGCTACACCTTC	CASSFSQGRYGYTF
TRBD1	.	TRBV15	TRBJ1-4	TGTGCCACCAGCAGCAACAGGGGAGTTGGAGAAAAACTGTTTTTT	CATSSNRGVGEKLFF
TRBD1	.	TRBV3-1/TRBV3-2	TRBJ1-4	TGTGCCAGCAGCCCGGCCTCACAGGGGGACGGTGAAAAACTGTTTTTT	CASSPASQGDGEKLFF
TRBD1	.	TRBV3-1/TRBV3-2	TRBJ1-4	TGTGCCAGCAGCCAAGAACGGACAGGGGGCTCGAAAAAACTGTTTTTT	CASSQERTGGSKKLFF
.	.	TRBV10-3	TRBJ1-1	TGTGCCATCAGTTGGGAAGGGGCCAACACTGAAGCTTTCTTT	CAISWEGANTEAFF
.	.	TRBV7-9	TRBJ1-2	TGTGCCAGCAGCCGTAGGCGTGGGCTCGACTATGGCTACACCTTC	CASSRRRGLDYGYTF
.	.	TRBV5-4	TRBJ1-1	TGTGCCAGCAGCTTGGCGTTGGCGGCTGCGTACACTGAAGCTTTCTTT	CASSLALAAAYTEAFF
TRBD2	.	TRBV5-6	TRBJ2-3	TGTGCCAGCAGCTCTGGACTAGCGGGGGGGACAGCAGATACGCAGTATTTT	CASSSGLAGGTADTQYF
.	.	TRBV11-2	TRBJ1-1	TGTGCCAGCAGCCCCCGGTTGGCCACGGGAGCTTTCTTT	CASSPRLATGAFF
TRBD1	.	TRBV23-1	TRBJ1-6	TGCGCCAGCAGTCAATCGGACAGGGGAGATCGTTATAATTCACCCCTCCACTTT	CASSQSDRGDRYNSPLHF
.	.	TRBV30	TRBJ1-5	TGTGCCTGGAGTAAGGACAGAAACAATCAGCCCCAGCATTTT	CAWSKDRNNQPQHF
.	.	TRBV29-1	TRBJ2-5	TGCAGCGTCACAGGGCTCCAAGAGACCCAGTACTTC	CSVTGLQETQYF
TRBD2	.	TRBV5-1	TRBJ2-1	TGCGCCAGCAGCTTCCGGACTAGCGGGGGGGCCGGGGAGCAGTTCTTC	CASSFRTSGGAGEQFF
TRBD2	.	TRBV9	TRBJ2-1	TGTGCCAGCAGCGTAGCCGCCTTGAGCGGGAGATTAAGTGAGCAGTTCTTC	CASSVAALSGRLSEQFF
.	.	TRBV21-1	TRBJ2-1	TGTGCCAGCAGCAAATATCTCCTACAGGGGGACTACAATGAGCAGTTCTTC	CASSKYLLQGDYNEQFF
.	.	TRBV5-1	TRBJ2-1	TGCGCCAGCAGCTTGTCGCAGTACAATGAGCAGTTCTTC	CASSLSQYNEQFF
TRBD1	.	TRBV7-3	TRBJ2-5	TGTGCCAGCAGGGGACAGGGGGCAAAGACCCAGTACTTC	CASRGQGAKTQYF
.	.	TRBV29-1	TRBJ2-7	TGCAGCGTTGCAACCAGGGCCTCCTACGAGCAGTACTTC	CSVATRASYEQYF
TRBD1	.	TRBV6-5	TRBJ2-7	TGTGCCAGCAGAAATCAGGGGGCTTCCTACGAGCAGTACTTC	CASRNQGASYEQYF
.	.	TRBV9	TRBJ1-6	TGTGCCAGCAGCGCGGGGGTTTGGGGGAGCTCCTATAATTCACCCCTCCACTTT	CASSAGVWGSSYNSPLHF